These T cell receptor beta chains were read from a single sample in a study of cytomegalovirus exposure and HLA in healthy donors. Sequencing used immunoSEQ multiplex PCR; TCRdb keeps in-frame clones, though not all of them. Of approximately 110,000 clones in the sample, roughly 80% are singletons; the top ten hold 8.5% to 10%. The material sequenced was PBMCs. All receptors derive from a woman in her thirties or forties in good health and CMV-seropositive. Both conserved end residues are part of each CDR3. The D gene is left open where the match is weak. Clone size, where shown, is once, few, many, or a class for clones that have expanded.

abundance,v_gene,d_gene,j_gene,CDR3nt,CDR3aa
-,TRBV13,TRBD1,TRBJ1-6,TGTGCCAGCAGCCCAGTCCGGGACAGTCGTAATTCACCCCTCCACTTT,CASSPVRDSRNSPLHF
-,TRBV5-5,TRBD1,TRBJ2-7,TGTGCCAGCAGCTTTTCCTATACAGGGGTCTCCTACGAGCAGTACTTC,CASSFSYTGVSYEQYF
-,TRBV25-1,-,TRBJ1-6,TGTGCCAGCAGGGACGTACGGGCAGGGGTGCGTTCACCCCTCCACTTT,CASRDVRAGVRSPLHF
-,TRBV5-4,TRBD1,TRBJ1-2,TGTGCCAGCAGCTTCCGGGACAGGGTGAATGGCTACACCTTC,CASSFRDRVNGYTF
-,TRBV28,TRBD1,TRBJ1-5,TGTGCCAGCAGCTGGACAGGATTCAATCAGCCCCAGCATTTT,CASSWTGFNQPQHF
-,TRBV6-5,-,TRBJ2-6,TGTGCCAGCCGGTCTGGGGCCAACGTCCTGACTTTC,CASRSGANVLTF
few,TRBV7-2,TRBD2,TRBJ2-5,TGTGCCAGCAGCTTCGGACTAGCGGGAGTGGGAGAGACCCAGTACTTC,CASSFGLAGVGETQYF
-,TRBV9,-,TRBJ2-3,TGTGCCAGCAGCGCGCTCTCGGGGGTCAACACAGATACGCAGTATTTT,CASSALSGVNTDTQYF
-,TRBV28,TRBD1,TRBJ1-1,TGTGCCAGCAGTTTACCCAGGGGGATGAACACTGAAGCTTTCTTT,CASSLPRGMNTEAFF
-,TRBV6-1,-,TRBJ2-7,TGTGCCAGCTCTGTAACTACCTACGAGCAGTACTTC,CASSVTTYEQYF
-,TRBV2,TRBD2,TRBJ2-3,TGTGCCAGCGGCGGGGTTCGTTTAGCGGGGGGGCATGCAGATACGCAGTATTTT,CASGGVRLAGGHADTQYF
-,TRBV7-2,-,TRBJ2-7,TGTGCCAGCAGCTTAGGGACAGAGAACGAGCAGTACTTC,CASSLGTENEQYF
-,TRBV21-1,-,TRBJ2-7,TGTGCCAGCAGCAAAGAGTTGGGACAGGGGGCGAGGTACGAGCAGTACTTC,CASSKELGQGARYEQYF
-,TRBV7-2,-,TRBJ1-1,TGTGCCAGCAGCCCCCTTTTTCGGAACACTGAAGCTTTCTTT,CASSPLFRNTEAFF
once,TRBV7-9,-,TRBJ1-2,TGTGCCAGCAGCTTATTCAGGGAAGAGAGTGGCTACACCTTC,CASSLFREESGYTF
-,TRBV29-1,TRBD2,TRBJ2-2,TGCAGCGCCGGGACTATCTCCACCGGGGAGCTGTTTTTT,CSAGTISTGELFF
once,TRBV5-1,TRBD2,TRBJ2-3,TGCGCCAGCAGCCTCACTAGCGGGGAGGTAGATACGCAGTATTTT,CASSLTSGEVDTQYF
-,TRBV7-2,-,TRBJ2-3,TGTGCCAGCAGCCTCCGTAGGGGGAGCACAGATACGCAGTATTTT,CASSLRRGSTDTQYF
-,TRBV19,-,TRBJ2-3,TGTGCCAGTAGTATAGCTAGGACCAGGGGCACAGATACGCAGTATTTT,CASSIARTRGTDTQYF
-,TRBV19,TRBD1,TRBJ1-5,TGTGCCAGTAGTATAGGTTTGGGACAGGGACGCCTTCAAGGTCAGCCCCAGCATTTT,CASSIGLGQGRLQGQPQHF
-,TRBV13,-,TRBJ2-5,TGTGCCAGCAGCTTAGGCCTACAGATATGGGAGACCCAGTACTTC,CASSLGLQIWETQYF
few,TRBV7-9,-,TRBJ1-2,TGTGCCAGCAGCCCCATGGGGGGGGACTATGGCTACACCTTC,CASSPMGGDYGYTF
-,TRBV21-1,-,TRBJ2-1,TGTGCCAGCAGCAAAGATCGGGGGTTATCGAACAATGAGCAGTTCTTC,CASSKDRGLSNNEQFF
-,TRBV27,-,TRBJ2-7,TGTGCCAGCAGTTCTTTTAAGACGGGAGCCCCCTACGAGCAGTACTTC,CASSSFKTGAPYEQYF
-,TRBV27,-,TRBJ1-1,TGTGCCAGCAGTTTAACCCGAGAGGCTGAAGCTTTCTTT,CASSLTREAEAFF
few,TRBV18,-,TRBJ2-3,TGTGCCAGCTCATCGTCCTCTAGCACAGATACGCAGTATTTT,CASSSSSSTDTQYF
-,TRBV7-9,TRBD1,TRBJ2-7,TGTGCCAGCAGCTCTTGGACAGGGGCTGACGAGCAGTACTTC,CASSSWTGADEQYF
-,TRBV29-1,TRBD2,TRBJ2-2,TGCAGCGCCCAGACTAGCGGCGCGAACACCGGGGAGCTGTTTTTT,CSAQTSGANTGELFF
-,TRBV5-8,-,TRBJ1-5,TGTGCCAGCAGCTTATCCGCCGGGAGGGATCAGCCCCAGCATTTT,CASSLSAGRDQPQHF
-,TRBV18,-,TRBJ1-5,TGTGCCAGCGCAACGGGAGATCAGCCCCAGCATTTT,CASATGDQPQHF
-,TRBV7-9,TRBD2,TRBJ2-3,TGTGCCAGCAGCTTATCTAGCGGGGGGGCACTGGGAGATACGCAGTATTTT,CASSLSSGGALGDTQYF
-,TRBV28,TRBD2,TRBJ2-7,TGTGCCAGCAGTTTTTTTTATCGGATTAGCGGGAGCGAGCAGTACTTC,CASSFFYRISGSEQYF
-,TRBV6-1,-,TRBJ2-7,TGTGCCAGCAGTGAAGGGACTGATGGCTCCTACGAGCAGTACTTC,CASSEGTDGSYEQYF
-,TRBV7-9,-,TRBJ1-2,TGTTCCAGCAGCTTTTTAACCCACAGGCCCGACGTAGGTGGCTACACCTTC,CSSSFLTHRPDVGGYTF
-,TRBV5-1,TRBD2,TRBJ2-7,TGCGCCAGCAGCTTGGACACTAGCGGCTACGAGCAGTACTTC,CASSLDTSGYEQYF
-,TRBV4-3,TRBD2,TRBJ2-7,TGCGCCAGCAGCCAAGATCGAGGCGGCGGGGGGTACGAGCAGTACTTC,CASSQDRGGGGYEQYF
-,TRBV7-9,-,TRBJ1-4,TGTGCCAGCAGCTCAGCGACAGTCACTAATGAAAAACTGTTTTTT,CASSSATVTNEKLFF
once,TRBV4-1,TRBD1,TRBJ1-4,TGCGCCAGCAGTCTCATGGGACAGTGGAATGAAAAACTGTTTTTT,CASSLMGQWNEKLFF
-,TRBV27,-,TRBJ1-2,TGTGCCAGCAGTTTAATCAGCAGGGGCGGCTATGGCTACACCTTC,CASSLISRGGYGYTF
-,TRBV28,-,TRBJ1-2,TGTGCCAGCAGTCCAGGGGACTATGGCTACACCTTC,CASSPGDYGYTF
-,TRBV7-2,-,TRBJ2-2,TGTGCCAGCAGCTTATTCAGCGGTAACACCGGGGAGCTGTTTTTT,CASSLFSGNTGELFF
-,TRBV19,-,TRBJ1-5,TGTGCCAGTACCCCGGGACTGAGCAATCAGCCCCAGCATTTT,CASTPGLSNQPQHF
-,TRBV10-3,TRBD1,TRBJ1-2,TGTGCCATCAGACTTGACAGGGATAACTATGGCTACACCTTC,CAIRLDRDNYGYTF
few,TRBV5-1,-,TRBJ2-1,TGCGCCAGCAGCTTGATCGCTAGCCACAATGAGCAGTTCTTC,CASSLIASHNEQFF
once,TRBV5-1,TRBD2,TRBJ2-7,TGCGCCAGCAGCTTGCTAACCGGGACGGGGGGGGGCGAGCAGTACTTC,CASSLLTGTGGGEQYF
-,TRBV27,-,TRBJ2-3,TGTGCCAGCAGTTTATCGATCATATCTGCGGGCACAGATACGCAGTATTTT,CASSLSIISAGTDTQYF
-,TRBV5-6,-,TRBJ2-7,TGTGCCAGCAGCTTGGCGGGGTCCTACGAGCAGTACTTC,CASSLAGSYEQYF
few,TRBV14,TRBD1,TRBJ1-2,TGTGCCAGCAGCCAACAGGGGGCTTCTAACTATGGCTACACCTTC,CASSQQGASNYGYTF
-,TRBV7-6,TRBD1,TRBJ2-1,TGTGCCAGCAGCCCCGGGGACAGGGGCGCGGGCAATGAGCAGTTCTTC,CASSPGDRGAGNEQFF
-,TRBV5-1,TRBD1,TRBJ1-4,TGCGCCAGCAGCTTGACAGGGGGGGATGAAAAACTGTTTTTT,CASSLTGGDEKLFF
few,TRBV15,-,TRBJ2-1,TGTGCCACCAGCAGAGATCCGGGCTCCTACAATGAGCAGTTCTTC,CATSRDPGSYNEQFF
-,TRBV28,TRBD1,TRBJ2-2,TGTGCCAGCAGGACAGGGACCGGGAAGCTGTTTTTT,CASRTGTGKLFF
-,TRBV11-2,-,TRBJ2-7,TGTGCCAGCAGCTTAACCGGACAAACCTACGAGCAGTACTTC,CASSLTGQTYEQYF
-,TRBV10-2,-,TRBJ2-5,TGCGCCAGCAGTGAATGGAGTTTGGAGACCCAGTACTTC,CASSEWSLETQYF
few,TRBV6-1,TRBD2,TRBJ2-5,TGTGCCGGCAGCGGGAGTGGCCAAGAGACCCAGTACTTC,CAGSGSGQETQYF